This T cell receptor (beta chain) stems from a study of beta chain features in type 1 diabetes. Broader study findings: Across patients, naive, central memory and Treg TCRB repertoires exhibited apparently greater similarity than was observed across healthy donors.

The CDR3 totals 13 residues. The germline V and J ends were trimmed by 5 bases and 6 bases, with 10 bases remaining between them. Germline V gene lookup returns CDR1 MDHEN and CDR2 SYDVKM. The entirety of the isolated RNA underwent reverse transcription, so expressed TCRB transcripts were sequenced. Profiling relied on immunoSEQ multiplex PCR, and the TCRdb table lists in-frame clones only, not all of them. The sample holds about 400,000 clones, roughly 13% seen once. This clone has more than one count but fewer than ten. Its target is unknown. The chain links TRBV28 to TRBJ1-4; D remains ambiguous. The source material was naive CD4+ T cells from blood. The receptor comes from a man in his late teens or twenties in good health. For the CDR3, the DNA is TGTGCCAGCAGTCTCTCGAGCGATGAAAAACTGTTTTTT. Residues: CASSLSSDEKLFF.